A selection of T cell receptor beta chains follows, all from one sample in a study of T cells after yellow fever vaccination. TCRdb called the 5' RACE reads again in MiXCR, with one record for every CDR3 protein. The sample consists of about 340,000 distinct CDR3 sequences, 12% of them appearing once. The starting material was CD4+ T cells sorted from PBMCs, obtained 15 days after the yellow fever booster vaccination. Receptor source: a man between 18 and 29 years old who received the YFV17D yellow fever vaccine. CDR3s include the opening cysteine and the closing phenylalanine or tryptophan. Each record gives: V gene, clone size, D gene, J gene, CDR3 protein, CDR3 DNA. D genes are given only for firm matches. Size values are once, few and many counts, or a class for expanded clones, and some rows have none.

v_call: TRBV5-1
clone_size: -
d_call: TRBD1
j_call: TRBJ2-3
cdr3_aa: CASSSPGQEFTDTQYF
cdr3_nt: TGCGCCAGCAGCTCCCCAGGACAGGAATTCACAGATACGCAGTATTTT

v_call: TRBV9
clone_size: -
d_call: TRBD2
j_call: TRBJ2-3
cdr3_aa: CASSVRGTSGGGTDTQYF
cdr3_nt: TGTGCCAGCAGCGTCCGCGGGACTAGCGGGGGTGGGACGGATACGCAGTATTTT

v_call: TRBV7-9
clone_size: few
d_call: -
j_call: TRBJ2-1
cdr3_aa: CASSRLPYNEQFF
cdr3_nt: TGTGCCAGCAGCAGGTTACCTTACAATGAGCAGTTCTTC

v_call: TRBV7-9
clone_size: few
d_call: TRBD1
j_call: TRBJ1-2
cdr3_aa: CASSFPGTAYGYTF
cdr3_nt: TGTGCCAGCAGCTTTCCGGGGACAGCCTATGGCTACACCTTC

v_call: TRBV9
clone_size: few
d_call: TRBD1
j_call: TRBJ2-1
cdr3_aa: CASSSRTGGGEQFF
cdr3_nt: TGTGCCAGCAGCTCGCGGACAGGGGGCGGTGAGCAGTTCTTC

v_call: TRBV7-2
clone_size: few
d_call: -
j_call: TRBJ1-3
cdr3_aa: CASSLAPLTGNTIYF
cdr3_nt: TGTGCCAGCAGCTTAGCGCCACTGACTGGAAACACCATATATTTT

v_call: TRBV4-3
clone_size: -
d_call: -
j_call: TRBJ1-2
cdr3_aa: CASSHETQGFYGYTF
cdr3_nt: TGCGCCAGCAGCCACGAAACTCAGGGGTTCTACGGCTACACCTTC

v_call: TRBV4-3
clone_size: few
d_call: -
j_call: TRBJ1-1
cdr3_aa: CASSQDTLTEAFF
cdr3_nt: TGCGCCAGCAGCCAAGATACACTCACTGAAGCTTTCTTT

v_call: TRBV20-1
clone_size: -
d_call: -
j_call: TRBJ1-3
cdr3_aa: CSARGGADSGNTIYF
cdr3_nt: TGCAGTGCTAGGGGGGGGGCAGACTCTGGAAACACCATATATTTT

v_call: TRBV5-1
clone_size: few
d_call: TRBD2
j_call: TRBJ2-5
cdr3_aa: CASSLALNSGAETQYF
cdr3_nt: TGCGCCAGCAGCTTGGCCCTGAATAGCGGGGCGGAGACCCAGTACTTC

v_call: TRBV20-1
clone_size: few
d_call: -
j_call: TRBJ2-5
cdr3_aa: CSARAFGGSQETQYF
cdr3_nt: TGCAGTGCTAGAGCCTTTGGGGGCTCACAAGAGACCCAGTACTTC

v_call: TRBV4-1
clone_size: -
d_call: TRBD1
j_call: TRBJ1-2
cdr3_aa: CASATGTGYGYTF
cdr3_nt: TGCGCCAGCGCAACCGGGACAGGGTATGGCTACACCTTC

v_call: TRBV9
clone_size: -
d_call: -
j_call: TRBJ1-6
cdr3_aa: CASSSPLHF
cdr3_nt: TGTGCCAGTTCGTCACCCCTCCACTTT

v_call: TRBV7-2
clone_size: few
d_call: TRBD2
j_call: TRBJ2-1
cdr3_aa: CASSRGTTNEQFF
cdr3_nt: TGTGCCAGCAGCCGCGGGACTACCAATGAGCAGTTCTTC

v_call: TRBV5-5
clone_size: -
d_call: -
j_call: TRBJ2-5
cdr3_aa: CASSLDALGETQYF
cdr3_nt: TGTGCCAGCAGCTTGGATGCGTTGGGAGAGACCCAGTACTTC

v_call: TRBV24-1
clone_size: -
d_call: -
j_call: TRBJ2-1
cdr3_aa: CATSDWRGASSYNEQFF
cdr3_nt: TGTGCCACCAGTGATTGGAGGGGGGCCTCCTCCTACAATGAGCAGTTCTTC

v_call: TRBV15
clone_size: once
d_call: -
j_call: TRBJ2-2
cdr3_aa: CATSNPSGTGELFF
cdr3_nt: TGTGCCACCAGCAACCCCAGCGGCACCGGGGAGCTGTTTTTT

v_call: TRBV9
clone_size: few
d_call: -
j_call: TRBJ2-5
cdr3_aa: CASSVSPGSKETQYF
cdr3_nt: TGTGCCAGCAGCGTCTCCCCAGGCTCCAAAGAGACCCAGTACTTC

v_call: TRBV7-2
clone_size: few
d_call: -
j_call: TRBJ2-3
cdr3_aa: CASSRELADTQYF
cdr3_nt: TGTGCCAGCAGCAGGGAACTGGCAGATACGCAGTATTTT

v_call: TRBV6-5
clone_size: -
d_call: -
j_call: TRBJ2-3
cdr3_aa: CASSYFSGPQYF
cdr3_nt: TGTGCCAGCAGTTATTTTTCGGGGCCGCAGTATTTT

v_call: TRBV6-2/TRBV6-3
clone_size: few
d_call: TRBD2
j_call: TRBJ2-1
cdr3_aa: CASTHRASGAREQFF
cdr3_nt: TGTGCCAGCACCCACCGGGCTAGCGGGGCTCGTGAGCAGTTCTTC

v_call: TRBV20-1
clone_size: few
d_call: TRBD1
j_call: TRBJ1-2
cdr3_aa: CSAGTGASYGYTF
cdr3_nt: TGCAGTGCTGGGACAGGGGCAAGCTATGGCTACACCTTC

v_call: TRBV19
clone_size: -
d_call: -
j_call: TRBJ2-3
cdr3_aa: CASSNVGPGDTQYF
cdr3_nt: TGTGCCAGTAGTAACGTTGGCCCCGGGGATACGCAGTATTTT

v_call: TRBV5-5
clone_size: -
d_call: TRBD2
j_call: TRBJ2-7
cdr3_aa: CASSSQVVAGDYEQYF
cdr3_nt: TGTGCCAGCAGCTCCCAGGTGGTAGCGGGGGACTACGAGCAGTACTTC

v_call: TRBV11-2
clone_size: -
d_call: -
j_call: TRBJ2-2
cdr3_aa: CASSLDPPGELFF
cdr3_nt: TGTGCCAGCAGCTTAGATCCCCCCGGGGAGCTGTTTTTT

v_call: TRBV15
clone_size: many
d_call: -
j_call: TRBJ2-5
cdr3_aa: CATTQQVQETQYF
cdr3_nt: TGTGCCACCACACAACAGGTCCAAGAGACCCAGTACTTC

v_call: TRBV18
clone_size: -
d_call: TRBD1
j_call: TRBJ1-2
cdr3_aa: CASSPFGTGVNYGYTF
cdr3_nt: TGTGCCAGCTCACCATTTGGGACAGGGGTAAACTATGGCTACACCTTC

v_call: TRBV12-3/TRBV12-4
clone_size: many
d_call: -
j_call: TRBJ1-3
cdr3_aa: CASTIPGNTIYF
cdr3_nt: TGTGCCAGCACCATCCCCGGAAACACCATATATTTT

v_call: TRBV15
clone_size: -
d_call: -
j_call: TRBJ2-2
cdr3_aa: CATSRDIGAGELFF
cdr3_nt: TGTGCCACCAGCAGAGATATCGGGGCCGGGGAGCTGTTTTTT

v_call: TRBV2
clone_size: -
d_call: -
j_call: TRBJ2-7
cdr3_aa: CASSENSINEQYF
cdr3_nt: TGTGCCAGCAGTGAAAACAGTATCAACGAGCAGTACTTC

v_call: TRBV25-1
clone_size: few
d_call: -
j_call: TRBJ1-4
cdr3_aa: CASSETGQGSKELFF
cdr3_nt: TGTGCCAGCAGTGAAACAGGACAAGGGTCGAAGGAACTGTTTTTT

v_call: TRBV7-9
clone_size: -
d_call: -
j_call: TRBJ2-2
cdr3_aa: CASARGDDPINTGELFF
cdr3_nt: TGTGCCAGCGCCCGAGGGGACGATCCTATAAACACCGGGGAGCTGTTTTTT

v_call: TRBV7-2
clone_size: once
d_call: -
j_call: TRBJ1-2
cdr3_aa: CASSDYGANYGYTF
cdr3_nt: TGTGCCAGCAGCGATTACGGAGCTAACTATGGCTACACCTTC

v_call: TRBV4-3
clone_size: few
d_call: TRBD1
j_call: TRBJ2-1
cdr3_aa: CASSHDVRQGNEQFF
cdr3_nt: TGCGCCAGCAGCCATGACGTGAGACAGGGAAATGAGCAGTTCTTC

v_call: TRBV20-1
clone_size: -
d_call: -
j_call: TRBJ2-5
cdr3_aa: CSGGVIQETQYF
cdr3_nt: TGCAGTGGGGGGGTGATCCAAGAGACCCAGTACTTC

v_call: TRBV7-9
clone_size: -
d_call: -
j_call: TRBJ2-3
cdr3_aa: CASSLLDETDTQYF
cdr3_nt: TGTGCCAGCAGCTTATTGGATGAAACAGATACGCAGTATTTT

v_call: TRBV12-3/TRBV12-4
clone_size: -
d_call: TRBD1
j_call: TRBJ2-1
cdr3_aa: CASSPTGAPYNEQFF
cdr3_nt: TGTGCCAGCAGTCCGACAGGGGCCCCCTACAATGAGCAGTTCTTC

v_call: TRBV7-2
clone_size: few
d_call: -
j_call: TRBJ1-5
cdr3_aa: CASSPRPGANQPQHF
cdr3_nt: TGTGCCAGCAGTCCCCGGCCAGGGGCCAATCAGCCCCAGCATTTT

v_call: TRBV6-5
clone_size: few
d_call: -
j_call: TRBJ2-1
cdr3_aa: CASTPTGGGHYNEQFF
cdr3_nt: TGTGCCAGCACCCCAACGGGCGGGGGCCACTACAATGAGCAGTTCTTC

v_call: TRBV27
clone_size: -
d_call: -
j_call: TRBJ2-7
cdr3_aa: CASSRAAGLYEQYF
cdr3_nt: TGTGCCAGCAGCCGCGCCGCAGGACTCTACGAGCAGTACTTC

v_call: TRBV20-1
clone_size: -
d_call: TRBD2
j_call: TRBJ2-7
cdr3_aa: CSALPFGGRQYF
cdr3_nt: TGCAGTGCTCTGCCCTTTGGCGGGAGGCAGTACTTC

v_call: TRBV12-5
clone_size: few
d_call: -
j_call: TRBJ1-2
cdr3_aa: CASGLAKQAGLPDYGYTF
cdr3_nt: TGTGCTAGTGGTTTGGCAAAACAGGCGGGGCTTCCTGACTATGGCTACACCTTC

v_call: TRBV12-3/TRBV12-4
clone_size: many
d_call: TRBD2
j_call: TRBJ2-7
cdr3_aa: CASSLMGGNEQYF
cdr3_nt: TGTGCCAGCAGTTTAATGGGAGGGAACGAGCAGTACTTC

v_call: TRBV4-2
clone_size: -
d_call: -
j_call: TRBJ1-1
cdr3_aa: CASSQDRSRWGTEAFF
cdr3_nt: TGTGCCAGCAGCCAAGATCGATCTCGGTGGGGAACTGAAGCTTTCTTT

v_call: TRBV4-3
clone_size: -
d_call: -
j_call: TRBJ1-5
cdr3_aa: CASSQEWTSNQPQHF
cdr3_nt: TGCGCCAGCAGCCAAGAGTGGACTAGCAATCAGCCCCAGCATTTT

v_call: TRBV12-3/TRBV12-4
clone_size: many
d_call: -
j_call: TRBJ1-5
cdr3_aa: CASSLGPGQPQHF
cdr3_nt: TGTGCCAGCAGTTTAGGGCCCGGTCAGCCCCAGCATTTT

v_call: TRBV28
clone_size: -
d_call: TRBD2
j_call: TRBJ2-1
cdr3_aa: CASIPAGYNEQFF
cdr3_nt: TGTGCCAGCATCCCAGCGGGGTACAATGAGCAGTTCTTC

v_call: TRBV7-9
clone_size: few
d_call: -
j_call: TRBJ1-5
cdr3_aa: CASSIDGYSNQPQHF
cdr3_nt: TGTGCCAGCAGCATCGACGGATATAGCAATCAGCCCCAGCATTTT

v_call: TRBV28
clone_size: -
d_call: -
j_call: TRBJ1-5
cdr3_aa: CASSLGGFVQPQHF
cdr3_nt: TGTGCCAGCAGTTTGGGGGGTTTTGTTCAGCCCCAGCATTTT